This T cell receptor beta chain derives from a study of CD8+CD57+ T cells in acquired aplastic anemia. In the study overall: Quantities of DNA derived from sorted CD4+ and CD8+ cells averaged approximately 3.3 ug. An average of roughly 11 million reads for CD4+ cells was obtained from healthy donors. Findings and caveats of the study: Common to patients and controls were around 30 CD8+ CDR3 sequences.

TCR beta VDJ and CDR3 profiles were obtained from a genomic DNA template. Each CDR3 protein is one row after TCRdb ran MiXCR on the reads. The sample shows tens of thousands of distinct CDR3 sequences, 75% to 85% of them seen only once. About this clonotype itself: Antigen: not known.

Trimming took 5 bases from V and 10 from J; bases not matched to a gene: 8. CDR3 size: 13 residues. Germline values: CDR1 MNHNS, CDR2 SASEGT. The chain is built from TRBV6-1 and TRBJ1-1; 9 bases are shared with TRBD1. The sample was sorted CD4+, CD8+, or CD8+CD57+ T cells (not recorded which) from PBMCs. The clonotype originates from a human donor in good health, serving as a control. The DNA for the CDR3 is TGTGCCAGCAGTCCCTGGACAGGGGCCGGAGCTTTCTTT. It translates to CASSPWTGAGAFF.